In its sample, the clone carrying this T cell receptor beta chain was seen once. Its antigen is unidentified. Germline is not matched at one junction end, which may reflect a read error. The library came from three nested PCR rounds adapted from ARM-PCR protocols. One entry per CDR3 protein, called by TCRdb with MiXCR from the multiplex PCR reads. Of about 67,000 distinct CDR3 sequences in the sample, 75% to 85% were seen once. This sample was included in a study of tumor and adjacent non-tumor tissue in lung cancer. Overall study findings and caveats: TCR diversity was significantly greater in tumor than normal lung tissue.

This sample's RNA came from whole unsorted tissue. This non-tumor lung sample came from over 3 cm beyond the tumor edge. CDR1 and CDR2 from the germline V gene are SGHAT and FQNNGV. CDR3 length equals 14 residues. The chain carries TRBV11-2 and TRBJ2-3; the D is unclear. The material sequenced was distant non-tumor lung tissue. The sequence came from a man in his 60s with non-small cell lung cancer. The CDR3 nucleotides are TGTACCAGCACCTTAGATGGGCCTTTAGATACGCAGTATTTT. Its protein product is CTSTLDGPLDTQYF.